The 18 T cell receptor beta chains below come from one sample, sequenced in a study of T cell repertoires in cytomegalovirus infection. TCRdb itself ran the reads through MiXCR, one entry per CDR3 protein. The sample has about 260,000 distinct CDR3 sequences, roughly 10% seen once. Sequences were obtained from PBMCs. The receptors originated from a human donor in good health (CMV status not recorded). Some clones in this sample may be carry-over from other donors' samples.

This clonotype has a handful of counts. The V and J genes are TRBV2 and TRBJ1-5; D is unclear. The CDR3 has 13 amino acids. Germline V gene sequence: CDR1 SNHLY, CDR2 FYNNEI. V dropped 7 bases and J dropped 6 bases, with 13 bases sitting between them. CDR3 sequence reads: CASNTALGQPQHF. As DNA, the CDR3 is TGTGCCAGCAATACAGCTCTGGGTCAGCCCCAGCATTTT.

This clonotype was recorded at least ten times. This rearrangement joins TRBV7-2 to TRBJ2-4, with 8 bases fitting TRBD1. There are 16 residues in the CDR3. V dropped 1 base and J dropped 2; count of bases not matched to a gene: 4. Germline assignment: CDR1 SGHTA and CDR2 FQGNSA. CDR3 protein: CASSLGQGPSKNIQYF. For the CDR3, the DNA is TGTGCCAGCAGCTTAGGACAGGGGCCCTCCAAAAACATTCAGTACTTC.

This clonotype has a count of ten or more. The rearrangement joins TRBV13 to TRBJ1-6, with D unclear. In germline, CDR1 is PRHDT, CDR2 FYEKMQ (reference sequence). V shed 4 bases and J shed 7 bases, with 8 bases lying between them. The CDR3 is made up of 13 amino acids. The CDR3 DNA sequence: TGTGCCAGCAGCTACAACCAGAATTCACCCCTCCACTTT. Protein sequence: CASSYNQNSPLHF.

This clonotype occurred a few times. This chain uses TRBV2 with TRBJ2-1; D is unresolved. The germline CDR1 and CDR2 sequences are SNHLY and FYNNEI. The CDR3 is made up of 14 amino acids. V lost 3 bases and J 0 bases, leaving 6 bases between the germline ends. Here the CDR3 reads CASSEVASYNEQFF. The CDR3 nucleotides read TGTGCCAGCAGTGAGGTAGCCTCCTACAATGAGCAGTTCTTC.

This clonotype was observed a few times. The V gene is TRBV20-1, the J gene TRBJ2-5; D perhaps matches TRBD2 (7 bases). The CDR3 sequence is 14 residues long. Deletions cut 7 bases from V and 4 bases from J, with 19 bases between. Germline V gene sequence: CDR1 DFQATT, CDR2 SNEGSKA (reference sequence). CDR3 in DNA: TGCAGTGTCCCAAGGTCGGGGGGCCGAGAGACCCAGTACTTC. Its translation: CSVPRSGGRETQYF.

This clonotype was found many times. The chain has TRBV7-2 and TRBJ2-3, with D unresolved. There are 13 residues in the CDR3. Germline V gene lookup returns CDR1 SGHTA and CDR2 FQGNSA. Trimming left V 2 bases short and J 6 bases short, with 9 bases between. CDR3 loop: CASSLSYPDTQYF. The DNA for the CDR3 is TGTGCCAGCAGCTTATCCTACCCTGATACGCAGTATTTT.

In its sample, this clonotype was seen many times. The J gene is TRBJ2-3, the V gene TRBV7-8, with 11 bases fitting TRBD2. CDR3 length: 15 residues. V shed 6 bases, J shed 10 bases, and the junction held 12 bases outside the gene matches. The germline CDR1 and CDR2 sequences are SGHVS and FQNEAQ. The CDR3 sequence: CASSSGTSGYVAQYF. The DNA for the CDR3 is TGTGCCAGCAGTTCCGGGACTAGCGGTTATGTGGCGCAGTATTTT.

This clonotype has at least ten counts. J is TRBJ1-5 and V is TRBV15; no clear D gene. The CDR3 runs to 15 residues. With 1 base removed from V and 1 base from J, the gap between germline ends came to 8 bases. The germline gives CDR1 LNHNV, CDR2 YYDKDF (reference sequence). CDR3 in amino acids: CATSRVPKSNQPQHF. CDR3 nucleotides: TGTGCCACCAGCAGAGTTCCCAAGAGCAATCAGCCCCAGCATTTT.

The chain carries TRBV12-3 or TRBV12-4 and TRBJ2-3, with 9 bases fitting TRBD2. Unmatched junction bases numbered 9, after V lost 5 bases and J lost 3 bases. This CDR3 contains 16 residues. CDR3 nucleotides: TGTGCCAGCAGTCTCTATAGCGGGGGCCCAACAGATACGCAGTATTTT. Its protein product is CASSLYSGGPTDTQYF.

Ten or more counts support this clonotype. The V call is TRBV7-9, the J call TRBJ2-7, with D perhaps TRBD2 (6 bases). The germline V gene encodes CDR1 SEHNR and CDR2 FQNEAQ (reference sequence). This CDR3 is built from 15 residues. Trimming cost V 5 bases and J 5 bases, with 19 bases left between them. This chain's CDR3 is CASSQRVEGWDEQYF. The CDR3 DNA follows: TGTGCCAGCAGCCAAAGGGTGGAGGGATGGGACGAGCAGTACTTC.

This clonotype occurred a few times. This chain connects TRBV7-9 to TRBJ1-4; 7 nucleotides align to TRBD1. V dropped 5 bases and J dropped 0; count of bases not matched to a gene: 6. This CDR3 region has 16 residues. Germline loops: CDR1 SEHNR, CDR2 FQNEAQ (reference sequence). The CDR3 loop reads CASSEGQTATNEKLFF. The CDR3 DNA reads as TGTGCCAGCAGCGAGGGACAGACGGCAACTAATGAAAAACTGTTTTTT.

This clonotype has a count of ten or more. The rearrangement uses TRBV6-6 and TRBJ2-2; no firm D call. V lost 4 bases, J lost 3 bases, and 12 bases lay in between. The length of the CDR3 is 15 residues. Germline CDR1 is MNHNY and CDR2 is SVGAGI (reference sequence). CDR3 loop: CASSSLRLDTGELFF. The CDR3 DNA reads TGTGCCAGCAGTTCCCTACGGCTTGACACCGGGGAGCTGTTTTTT.

This clonotype has at least ten counts. In nucleotides, the CDR3 is TGTGCCAGCAGCGGACGACTAGCGGGGCCCTACGAGCAGTACTTC. As protein: CASSGRLAGPYEQYF. The V gene is TRBV7-2, the J gene TRBJ2-7; 11 bases line up with TRBD2. Per the germline V gene, CDR1 is SGHTA and CDR2 is FQGNSA. V shed 5 bases, J shed 2 bases, and the junction held 5 bases outside the gene matches. The CDR3 is made up of 15 amino acids.

The table lists this clonotype with many counts. V and J are TRBV6-5 and TRBJ1-1, with TRBD1 identical over 8 bases. J gave up 1 base and V 7 bases, and 5 bases lay outside the gene matches. The CDR3 loop spans 14 amino acids. Germline lookup yields CDR1 MNHEY and CDR2 SVGAGI. CDR3 nucleotide sequence: TGTGCCAGCACCTTGGGGACAGGGAACACTGAAGCTTTCTTT. It specifies CASTLGTGNTEAFF.

This clonotype was seen ten or more times. CDR3 sequence (DNA): TGTGCCAGCAGGAGACAGGGGAATGAGCAGTTCTTC. It encodes CASRRQGNEQFF. The chain links TRBV7-2 to TRBJ2-1, with TRBD1 matching 8 bases. The CDR3 is made up of 12 amino acids. Germline-derived CDR1 and CDR2 are SGHTA and FQGNSA. V was clipped by 6 bases and J by 7 bases; unmatched bases: 2.

This clonotype was seen only a few times. As DNA, the CDR3 is TGTGCCAGGACGGGTTCGACAGGGGGCATGAACACTGAAGCTTTCTTT. Amino acid sequence: CARTGSTGGMNTEAFF. The rearrangement joins TRBV2 to TRBJ1-1, with TRBD1 identical over 10 bases. CDR1 is SNHLY and CDR2 is FYNNEI in the germline V gene. V gave up 9 bases and J gave up 0 bases; unmatched junction bases: 10. The CDR3 sequence is 16 residues long.

In its sample, this clonotype was seen once. A much more abundant neighbour one base away suggests this may be a read error. The chain employs TRBV20-1 and TRBJ2-1, with D unclear. The CDR3 contains 13 residues. Germline CDR1 is DFQATT and CDR2 is SNEGSKA (reference sequence). CDR3 sequence: CSARPHFHNEQSF. The CDR3 region has the DNA TGCAGTGCTAGGCCCCATTTCCACAATGAGCAGTCCTTC.

This clonotype was recorded at least ten times. V is TRBV11-3 and J is TRBJ2-1; D remains unclear. V was cut by 5 bases and J by 0 bases, with 11 bases left in between. Germline assignment: CDR1 SGHNT and CDR2 YENEEA. The length of the CDR3 is 15 residues. The DNA for the CDR3 is TGTGCCAGCAGCGCCTCCGCGGTCTCCTACAATGAGCAGTTCTTC. This gives the protein CASSASAVSYNEQFF.